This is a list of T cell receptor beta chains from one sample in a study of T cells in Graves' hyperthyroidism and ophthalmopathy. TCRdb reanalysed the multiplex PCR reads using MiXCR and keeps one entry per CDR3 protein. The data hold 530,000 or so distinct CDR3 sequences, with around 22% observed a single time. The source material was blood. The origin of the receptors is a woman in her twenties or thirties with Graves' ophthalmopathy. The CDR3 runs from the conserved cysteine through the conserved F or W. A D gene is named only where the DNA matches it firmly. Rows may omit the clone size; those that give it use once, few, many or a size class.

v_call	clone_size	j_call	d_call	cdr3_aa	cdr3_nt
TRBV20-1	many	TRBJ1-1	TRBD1	CSARGTEFQAFF	TGCAGTGCTCGAGGGACAGAATTCCAAGCTTTCTTT
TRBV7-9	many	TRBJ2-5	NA	CASSLIGGDTQETQYF	TGTGCCAGCAGCTTAATAGGTGGAGATACCCAAGAGACCCAGTACTTC
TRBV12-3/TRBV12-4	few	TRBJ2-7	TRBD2	CASRGGSWGSYEQDF	TGTGCCAGCAGGGGAGGGAGTTGGGGCTCCTACGAGCAGGACTTC
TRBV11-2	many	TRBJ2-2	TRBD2	CASRTLAGGNTGELFF	TGTGCCAGCAGGACACTAGCGGGGGGCAACACCGGGGAGCTGTTTTTT
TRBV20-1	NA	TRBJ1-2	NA	CSASDGNYGYTF	TGCAGTGCCTCGGACGGTAACTATGGCTACACCTTC
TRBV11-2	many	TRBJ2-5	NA	CASSTLRGWKETQYF	TGTGCCAGCAGCACCCTCAGGGGTTGGAAAGAGACCCAGTACTTC
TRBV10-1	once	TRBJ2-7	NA	CARSDRSSYEQYF	TGCGCCAGGAGCGACAGGAGCTCCTACGAGCAGTACTTC
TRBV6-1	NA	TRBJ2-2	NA	CASNLGRRSGELFF	TGTGCCAGCAACTTGGGACGGCGGTCCGGGGAGCTGTTTTTT
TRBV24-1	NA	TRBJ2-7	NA	CATSDRGQRYEQYF	TGTGCCACCAGTGACCGTGGACAGCGCTACGAGCAGTACTTC
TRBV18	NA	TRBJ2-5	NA	CASSPSLGETQYF	TGTGCCAGCTCACCATCCTTAGGTGAGACCCAGTACTTC
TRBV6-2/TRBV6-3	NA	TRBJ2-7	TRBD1	CASVTGGSEQYF	TGTGCCAGCGTAACAGGGGGCTCCGAGCAGTACTTC
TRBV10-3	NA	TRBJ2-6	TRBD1	CAISVVGQGSGANVLTF	TGTGCCATCAGTGTGGTGGGACAGGGTTCTGGGGCCAACGTCCTGACTTTC
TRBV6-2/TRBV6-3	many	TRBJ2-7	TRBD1	CASRGTGMYEQYF	TGTGCCAGCAGAGGGACAGGGATGTACGAGCAGTACTTC
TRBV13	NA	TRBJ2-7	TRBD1	CASSLNRGYGTYEQYF	TGTGCCAGCAGCTTGAACAGGGGATACGGGACCTACGAGCAGTACTTC
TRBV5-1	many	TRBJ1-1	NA	CASSLYIQGEAFF	TGCGCCAGCAGCTTGTATATCCAGGGTGAAGCTTTCTTT
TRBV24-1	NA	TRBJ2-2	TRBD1	CATSGPTGGRTGELFF	TGTGCCACCAGTGGCCCGACAGGGGGCAGGACCGGGGAGCTGTTTTTT
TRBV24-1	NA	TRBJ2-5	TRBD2	CATRNGTSGRETQYF	TGTGCCACCAGGAATGGGACTAGCGGGAGAGAGACCCAGTACTTC
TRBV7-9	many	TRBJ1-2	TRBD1	CASSSPGQGDGYTF	TGTGCCAGCAGCTCTCCGGGACAGGGTGATGGCTACACCTTC
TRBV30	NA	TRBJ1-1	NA	CAWIRDSLNTEACF	TGTGCCTGGATTCGAGACAGTCTGAACACTGAAGCTTGCTTT
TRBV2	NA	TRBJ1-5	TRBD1	CARTGRNQPQHF	TGTGCCAGGACAGGGCGGAATCAGCCCCAGCATTTT
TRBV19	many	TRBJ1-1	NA	CASSNGKDVNTEAFF	TGTGCCAGTAGTAACGGAAAGGACGTGAACACTGAAGCTTTCTTT
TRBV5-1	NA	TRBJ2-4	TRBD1	CASSSRQGLAKNIKYF	TGCGCCAGCAGCTCACGACAGGGGCTAGCCAAAAACATTAAGTACTTC
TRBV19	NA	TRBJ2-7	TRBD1	CASSIRLSGTGVAYEQYF	TGTGCCAGTAGTATCCGCCTCTCCGGGACAGGGGTGGCCTACGAGCAGTACTTC
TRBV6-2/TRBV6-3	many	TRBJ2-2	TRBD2	CASSVRAGGNTGELFF	TGTGCCAGCAGCGTAAGAGCGGGGGGGAACACCGGGGAGCTGTTTTTT
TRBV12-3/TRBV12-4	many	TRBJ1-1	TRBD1	CASSPPWTGLQAFF	TGTGCCAGCAGTCCCCCCTGGACAGGGCTCCAAGCTTTCTTT
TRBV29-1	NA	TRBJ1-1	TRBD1	CSVSGQLNTEAFF	TGCAGCGTGTCGGGACAGCTGAACACTGAAGCTTTCTTT
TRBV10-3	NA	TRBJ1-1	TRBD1	CAISESAGGTEAFF	TGTGCCATCAGTGAGTCTGCAGGGGGCACTGAAGCTTTCTTT
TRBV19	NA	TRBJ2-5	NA	CASSNSPGGGETQYF	TGTGCCAGTAGTAACTCCCCCGGGGGTGGAGAGACCCAGTACTTC
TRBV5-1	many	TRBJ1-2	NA	CASSPTWAGQGYTF	TGCGCCAGCAGCCCAACTTGGGCAGGGCAAGGCTACACCTTC
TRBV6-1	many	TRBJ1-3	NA	CASSRDDRNTIYF	TGTGCCAGCAGTCGGGACGACCGAAACACCATATATTTT
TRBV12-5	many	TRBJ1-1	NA	CASGFGGGGHTEAFF	TGTGCTAGTGGTTTCGGCGGGGGGGGCCACACTGAAGCTTTCTTT
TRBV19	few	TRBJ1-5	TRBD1	CATAGGGVISNQPQHF	TGTGCCACGGCAGGGGGGGGCGTTATTAGCAATCAGCCCCAGCATTTT
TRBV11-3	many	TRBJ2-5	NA	CASSLHGTKEETQYF	TGTGCCAGCAGCTTACATGGGACCAAGGAAGAGACCCAGTACTTC
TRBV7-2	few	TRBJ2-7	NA	CASSSRGAAFYEQYF	TGTGCCAGCAGCTCCAGGGGGGCCGCGTTCTACGAGCAGTACTTC
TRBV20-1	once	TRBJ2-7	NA	CSARASAIYEQYF	TGCAGTGCTAGGGCTAGCGCTATCTACGAGCAGTACTTC